These T cell receptor beta chains were read from a single sample in a study of cytomegalovirus exposure and HLA in healthy donors. Using immunoSEQ multiplex PCR, the repertoire was profiled, and TCRdb retains in-frame clones only, with some absent. The sample shows about 35,000 clones, 75% to 85% of them seen only once. The sample taken for sequencing was PBMCs. The receptors shown here come from a male donor in good health and CMV-seronegative. The CDR3 runs from the conserved cysteine through the conserved F or W. A D gene is named only where the DNA matches it firmly. Size tells how often a clone was seen (once, few, many) or the class of an expanded clone, and some rows leave it out.

TRBJ1-4,NA,TRBV30,NA,CAWSVGGDNEKLFF,TGTGCCTGGAGTGTAGGGGGGGATAATGAAAAACTGTTTTTT
TRBJ1-5,NA,TRBV30,NA,CAWSVQGRDQPQHF,TGTGCCTGGAGCGTCCAGGGTAGGGATCAGCCCCAGCATTTT
TRBJ2-2,NA,TRBV7-2,NA,CASSLDYNTGELFF,TGTGCCAGCAGCCTGGACTATAACACCGGGGAGCTGTTTTTT
TRBJ2-7,NA,TRBV5-1,NA,CASSAWRQGTYEQYF,TGCGCCAGCTCAGCTTGGCGGCAGGGAACCTACGAGCAGTACTTC
TRBJ1-5,NA,TRBV2,NA,CASSSDSAQPQHF,TGTGCCAGCAGTTCTGACAGTGCTCAGCCCCAGCATTTT
TRBJ1-1,TRBD1,TRBV15,NA,CATSPRDRGRGTEAFF,TGTGCCACCAGCCCGCGGGACAGGGGGCGCGGGACTGAAGCTTTCTTT
TRBJ2-1,NA,TRBV6-5,NA,CARVLGVGFNEQFF,TGTGCCAGGGTCCTAGGGGTAGGGTTCAATGAGCAGTTCTTC
TRBJ1-1,NA,TRBV28,once,CASTGRGNTEAFF,TGTGCCAGCACGGGGAGGGGGAACACTGAAGCTTTCTTT
TRBJ1-5,NA,TRBV10-1,NA,CASTTQGEVNQPQHF,TGCGCCAGCACCACACAGGGAGAGGTTAATCAGCCCCAGCATTTT
TRBJ1-1,NA,TRBV11-1,NA,CASRRHRDTEAFF,TGTGCCAGCAGGCGGCACAGGGACACTGAAGCTTTCTTT
TRBJ1-2,TRBD1,TRBV4-1,NA,CASQGQGSGYTF,TGCGCCAGCCAGGGACAGGGAAGTGGCTACACCTTC
TRBJ1-1,NA,TRBV6-1,NA,CASSEEAGSPNTEAFF,TGTGCCAGCAGTGAAGAGGCGGGGTCCCCGAACACTGAAGCTTTCTTT
TRBJ1-2,NA,TRBV29-1,NA,CSVGQNYGYTF,TGCAGCGTCGGACAGAACTATGGCTACACCTTC
TRBJ2-7,NA,TRBV28,NA,CASSPREHSGEQYF,TGTGCCAGCAGTCCTAGAGAGCACTCGGGGGAGCAGTACTTC
TRBJ2-2,NA,TRBV28,NA,CASSFPGYRSGELFF,TGTGCCAGCAGTTTTCCGGGGTACCGGTCCGGGGAGCTGTTTTTT
TRBJ1-4,TRBD1,TRBV28,NA,CASSSGQGWTNEKLFF,TGTGCCAGCAGTTCCGGACAGGGGTGGACTAATGAAAAACTGTTTTTT
TRBJ2-3,NA,TRBV5-6,NA,CASSRGFGTDTQYF,TGTGCCAGCAGCCGAGGGTTCGGTACAGATACGCAGTATTTT
TRBJ2-2,TRBD2,TRBV7-9,NA,CASTTGTSGLTGELFF,TGTGCCAGCACAACGGGGACTAGCGGTCTGACCGGGGAGCTGTTTTTT
TRBJ2-6,NA,TRBV9,NA,CASRGLGANVLTF,TGTGCCAGCAGGGGGCTTGGGGCCAACGTCCTGACTTTC